This passage covers 27 T cell receptor beta chains from one sample sequenced in a study of a mutant IDH1 vaccine in newly diagnosed glioma. The assay was immunoSEQ multiplex PCR, and TCRdb's table has in-frame clones only and misses some. The table has 35,000 to 55,000 clones, 81% seen once. Time point given: week 35, safety follow-up. Doses consisted of 300 ug of mutant IDH1 20-mer peptide each, paired with topical imiquimod. These receptors' targets are unknown. Sequencing used PBMCs, obtained from a glioma patient whose treatment included an IDH1 peptide vaccine. The receptors shown here come from a woman aged 40 to 49 with glioma. Some clones in this sample may be carry-over from other donors' samples.

The J gene is TRBJ1-3, the V gene TRBV5-1; possible D gene TRBD1, 5 bases. The V end was cut by 7 bases, the J end by 0 bases, with 17 bases between. The CDR3 runs to 16 residues. Germline-derived CDR1 and CDR2 are SGHRS and YFSETQ. The CDR3, as DNA: TGCGCCAGCCCTAAGGGGTCCAGCTGCTCTGGAAACACCATATATTTT. Amino acid sequence: CASPKGSSCSGNTIYF.

The chain combines TRBV19 with TRBJ1-3; D gene ambiguous. Germline CDR1 and CDR2: LNHDA and SQIVND (reference sequence). Trimming cost V 5 bases and J 1 base, with 18 bases left between them. This CDR3 contains 17 residues. The CDR3 region has the DNA TGTGCCAGTAGTGCGCTCGCGGACCCCTCTTCTGGAAACACCATATATTTT. Its protein product is CASSALADPSSGNTIYF.

By share of the sample, this clone is medium-sized. The rearrangement joins TRBV7-8 to TRBJ1-5; D is uncertain. Germline V gene sequence: CDR1 SGHVS, CDR2 FQNEAQ. Trimming pared 3 bases from V and 5 bases from J, leaving 17 bases between. The CDR3 spans 16 residues. The CDR3: CASSFTTAKGDQPQHF. The CDR3 nucleotides read TGTGCCAGCAGCTTCACAACGGCCAAAGGCGATCAGCCCCAGCATTTT.

The chain uses TRBV9 and TRBJ1-5; 11 nucleotides align to TRBD1. This CDR3 comprises 16 residues. The ends lost 0 bases at V and 6 bases at J; junction bases unmatched: 5. The germline V gene encodes CDR1 SGDLS and CDR2 YYNGEE. CDR3: CASSVGTGGFRQPQHF. The DNA of the CDR3 is TGTGCCAGCAGCGTAGGGACAGGGGGCTTTCGTCAGCCCCAGCATTTT. Looking up the rest from reference TRBV9 and TRBJ1-5 gives the full variable domain: DSGVTQTPKHLITATGQRVTLRCSPRSGDLSVYWYQQSLDQGLQFLIQYYNGEERAKGNILERFSAQQFPDLHSELNLSSLELGDSALYFCASSVGTGGFRQPQHFGDGTRLSIL.

The rearrangement joins TRBV5-1 to TRBJ1-4; 7 nucleotides agree with TRBD1. The germline gives CDR1 SGHRS, CDR2 YFSETQ. V lost 0 bases and J lost 7; bases outside the gene matches: 3. The CDR3 contains 14 residues. In DNA, the CDR3 is TGCGCCAGCAGCTTGGGGGACAGAGCTGAAAAACTGTTTTTT. It codes for CASSLGDRAEKLFF.

The gene calls are TRBV7-2 and TRBJ1-2, with D possibly matching TRBD1 (6 bases). This CDR3 is built from 15 residues. Germline V lookup: CDR1 SGHTA, CDR2 FQGNSA. V was shortened by 11 bases and J by 6 bases, with 25 bases between the two germline ends. DNA for the CDR3: TGTGCCTCGAGAATGACAGGCTTAAGGGGTGATGGCTACACCTTC. It specifies CASRMTGLRGDGYTF.

V is TRBV19 and J is TRBJ2-5; TRBD2 aligns across 7 bases. The CDR3 has 15 residues. V lost 4 bases, J lost 5 bases, and 10 bases stayed unmatched. CDR1 LNHDA and CDR2 SQIVND come from the germline V gene (reference sequence). This CDR3 is CASSTAGAGVETQYF. CDR3 nucleotide sequence: TGTGCCAGTAGTACGGCCGGGGCGGGGGTTGAGACCCAGTACTTC.

The CDR3 reads CASSGTGGLPLHF. The CDR3 DNA reads as TGTGCCAGCAGCGGGACAGGGGGCCTTCCCCTCCACTTT. The chain carries TRBV27 and TRBJ1-6; 12 bases agree with TRBD1. The germline V gene encodes CDR1 MNHEY and CDR2 SMNVEV (reference sequence). The length of the CDR3 is 13 residues. V shed 6 bases and J 13 bases; nucleotides not matched to a gene: 4.

This chain links TRBV19 with TRBJ1-1; no firm D call. From germline, CDR1 is LNHDA and CDR2 SQIVND (reference sequence). Trimming cost V 6 bases and J 7 bases, with 12 bases left between them. This CDR3 comprises 12 residues. In nucleotides, the CDR3 is TGTGCCAGTAGCCCCGGACGGATTGAAGCTTTCTTT. Amino acid sequence: CASSPGRIEAFF.

The gene calls are TRBV9 and TRBJ2-3; no clear D gene. The CDR3 runs to 13 residues. V shed 3 bases and J shed 0 bases, with 5 bases lying between them. Per germline, CDR1 SGDLS and CDR2 YYNGEE. The CDR3 loop reads CASSGSSTDTQYF. For the CDR3, the DNA is TGTGCCAGCAGCGGTAGTAGCACAGATACGCAGTATTTT.

The chain combines TRBV9 with TRBJ2-5; 11 bases map to TRBD2. CDR3 length: 15 residues. V was pared by 6 bases and J by 0 bases, with 4 bases of the junction left unmatched. Germline V gene data show CDR1 as SGDLS and CDR2 as YYNGEE. The CDR3 region has the DNA TGTGCCAGCACCGAGGGACTAGCGGACCAAGAGACCCAGTACTTC. Translated: CASTEGLADQETQYF.

V gene TRBV5-4 combines with J gene TRBJ2-2, with TRBD2 identical over 9 bases. This CDR3 is 15 amino acids long. Germline V gives CDR1 SGHNT, CDR2 YYREEE (reference sequence). V shed 2 bases and J 6 bases; nucleotides not matched to a gene: 5. CDR3: CASSFPGLAAGELFF. The CDR3 nucleotides are TGTGCCAGCAGCTTCCCGGGACTAGCAGCCGGGGAGCTGTTTTTT.

This CDR3 is CASSIEGTGYIEAFF. The CDR3 region has the DNA TGTGCCAGTAGTATAGAAGGGACAGGGTATATTGAAGCTTTCTTT. The chain couples TRBV19 to TRBJ1-1, with TRBD1 identical over 9 bases. Looked up from germline, CDR1 is LNHDA and CDR2 is SQIVND (reference sequence). This CDR3 has 15 amino acids. With V trimmed by 0 bases and J by 7 bases, 6 bases remained unmatched.

This clone was counted between two and nine times. The genes are TRBV7-9 and TRBJ1-1, with D unclear. V was clipped by 5 bases and J by 4 bases, with 14 bases between them. Germline CDR1 is SEHNR and CDR2 is FQNEAQ (reference sequence). The CDR3 is made up of 14 amino acids. CDR3 coding DNA: TGTGCCAGCAGCCCCCCCGACGGAAGCACTGAAGCTTTCTTT. This encodes CASSPPDGSTEAFF.

V gene TRBV19 combines with J gene TRBJ2-7; 8 bases line up with TRBD1. Germline loops: CDR1 LNHDA, CDR2 SQIVND (reference sequence). With 9 bases clipped from V and 2 bases from J, the junction kept 9 bases outside the gene matches. This CDR3 comprises 14 residues. CDR3 loop: CASTSGTGPYEQYF. CDR3 in DNA: TGTGCCAGCACCTCCGGGACAGGTCCCTACGAGCAGTACTTC.

The chain uses TRBV10-1 and TRBJ1-5, with a possible D match to TRBD1 (5 bases). Trimming removed 9 bases at V and 3 bases at J, with 21 bases between. The CDR3 sequence is 16 residues long. Germline CDR1 is WNHNN and CDR2 is SYGVQD (reference sequence). In nucleotides, the CDR3 is TGCGCCAGGTCCGGGACCCAATCCCGATTCAATCAGCCCCAGCATTTT. Its translation is CARSGTQSRFNQPQHF.

This clone appeared once. V gene TRBV5-3 combines with J gene TRBJ1-5; D gene unclear. TRBV5-3 has ORF status, its function being uncertain. This CDR3 region has 16 residues. V was shortened by 6 bases and J by 1 base, with 17 bases between the two germline ends. The CDR3 nucleotides are TGTGCCAGAATCACCTGTAGAGTAGGGAGCAATCAGCCCCAGCATTTT. Encoded protein: CARITCRVGSNQPQHF.

V gene TRBV9 combines with J gene TRBJ1-1; TRBD1 is a possible D gene (6 bases). CDR3 length equals 13 residues. Germline CDR1 reads SGDLS; CDR2 reads YYNGEE. V was pared by 3 bases and J by 4 bases, with 10 bases between. CDR3 in amino acids: CASSAPGATEAFF. The CDR3 DNA sequence: TGTGCCAGCAGCGCCCCAGGGGCCACTGAAGCTTTCTTT.

The chain carries TRBV19 and TRBJ2-2, with D hard to call. V shed 7 bases and J shed 1 base, with 13 bases lying between them. CDR3 length: 15 residues. The germline gives CDR1 LNHDA, CDR2 SQIVND (reference sequence). CDR3 amino acids: CASISLSGNTGELFF. CDR3 bases: TGTGCCAGTATCTCCCTTTCCGGGAACACCGGGGAGCTGTTTTTT. The variable domain in full, with the rest retrieved from reference TRBV19 and TRBJ2-2, is DGGITQSPKYLFRKEGQNVTLSCEQNLNHDAMYWYRQDPGQGLRLIYYSQIVNDFQKGDIAEGYSVSREKKESFPLTVTSAQKNPTAFYLCASISLSGNTGELFFGEGSRLTVL.

V is TRBV28 and J is TRBJ1-2; D unresolved. Germline loops: CDR1 MDHEN, CDR2 SYDVKM. The germline V and J ends were trimmed by 2 bases and 8 bases, with 9 bases remaining between them. The CDR3 contains 12 residues. The DNA of the CDR3 is TGTGCCAGCAGTTTACGCGGTTCCGGCTACACCTTC. This sequence encodes CASSLRGSGYTF.

The chain employs TRBV5-5 and TRBJ2-7; D possibly uses TRBD1 or TRBD2 (5 bases each). Germline V gene sequence: CDR1 SGHKS, CDR2 YYEKEE (reference sequence). V gave up 2 bases and J gave up 3 bases, with 15 bases separating them. The CDR3 loop spans 15 amino acids. CDR3 nucleotide sequence: TGTGCCAGCAGCTTAAGGGGACGAGCGCGCTACGAGCAGTACTTC. The encoded protein is CASSLRGRARYEQYF. Complete variable domain (other parts from reference TRBV5-5 and TRBJ2-7): DAGVTQSPTHLIKTRGQQVTLRCSPISGHKSVSWYQQVLGQGPQFIFQYYEKEERGRGNFPDRFSARQFPNYSSELNVNALLLGDSALYLCASSLRGRARYEQYFGPGTRLTVT.

This sequence joins TRBV5-8 and TRBJ2-2; 8 nucleotides agree with TRBD1. The V segment lost 0 bases and the J segment 5 bases; nucleotides outside the gene matches: 3. Germline values: CDR1 SGHTS, CDR2 YDEGEE. This CDR3 has 15 amino acids. The CDR3 protein is CASSLGTGRTGELFF. Written as DNA, the CDR3 is TGTGCCAGCAGCTTGGGGACAGGGAGGACCGGGGAGCTGTTTTTT.

This chain joins TRBV6-5 and TRBJ2-2, with 7 positions matching TRBD2. Per germline, CDR1 MNHEY and CDR2 SVGAGI. With 6 bases clipped from V and 2 bases from J, the junction kept 6 bases outside the gene matches. CDR3 size: 15 residues. CDR3 sequence: CASRGAGPNTGELFF. CDR3 nucleotide sequence: TGTGCCAGCAGGGGAGCGGGACCTAACACCGGGGAGCTGTTTTTT.

In its sample, this clone was seen a few times. The V call is TRBV6-1, the J call TRBJ1-1; D gene ambiguous. In germline, CDR1 is MNHNS, CDR2 SASEGT. The CDR3 loop spans 13 amino acids. V gave up 1 base and J gave up 3 bases, with 6 bases separating them. The CDR3 DNA sequence: TGTGCCAGCAGTGAAGGCGGCCACACTGAAGCTTTCTTT. Its protein product is CASSEGGHTEAFF.

The V call is TRBV4-3, the J call TRBJ2-7, with 7 bases matching TRBD1. Germline CDR1 reads LGHNA; CDR2 reads YSLEER. The V gene end was trimmed by 1 base and the J gene end by 0 bases; junction bases not matched to a gene: 3. The CDR3 consists of 15 residues. The CDR3 loop reads CASSQVRDSSYEQYF. The CDR3, as DNA: TGCGCCAGCAGCCAAGTACGGGACAGCTCCTACGAGCAGTACTTC.

The chain links TRBV6-1 to TRBJ2-5; D perhaps matches TRBD2 (6 bases). The CDR3 covers 16 residues. V lost 0 bases to trimming and J lost 2 bases, with 13 bases between them. The V gene's germline CDR1 is MNHNS and CDR2 SASEGT. CDR3 in DNA: TGTGCCAGCAGTGAAGCGCCGGCGGGGATACAAGAGACCCAGTACTTC. Amino acids: CASSEAPAGIQETQYF.

The chain recombines TRBV2 with TRBJ1-6; no clear D gene. The V and J ends lost 3 bases and 2 bases respectively, with 11 bases between them. The CDR3 consists of 16 residues. Germline V gene lookup returns CDR1 SNHLY and CDR2 FYNNEI. DNA of the CDR3: TGTGCCAGCAGTGATGAAGGGTTACCCTATAATTCACCCCTCCACTTT. Protein: CASSDEGLPYNSPLHF.